These T cell receptor beta chains were read from a single sample in a study of blood T cell repertoires in COVID-19. The data were produced by immunoSEQ multiplex PCR, yet TCRdb's version contains in-frame clones alone and is incomplete. Of about 330,000 clones listed, roughly nine tenths are singletons. Source material: PBMCs or T cells enriched from blood (not recorded which). These receptors came from a woman aged 30 to 39 who had recovered from COVID-19. Both conserved end residues are part of each CDR3. D genes are given only for firm matches. Not all rows give a size; the values are once, few, many and, for expanded clones, a class.

TGTGCTAGTGCCCTGGTTGTCGGCGGGGAGCTGTTTTTT CASALVVGGELFF TRBV12-5 - - TRBJ2-2
TGCGCCAGCAGCCAAGATCCGGTCGGACAGGGGGCTCGTGAGCAGTACTTC CASSQDPVGQGAREQYF TRBV4-3 TRBD1 - TRBJ2-7
TGTGCCAGCAGCTTACCGGGACAAATGAACACTGAAGCTTTCTTT CASSLPGQMNTEAFF TRBV5-4 - - TRBJ1-1
TGTGCCAGTAGTATACAGGACAGTAGTTACAATGAGCAGTTCTTC CASSIQDSSYNEQFF TRBV19 - - TRBJ2-1
TGCAGCGTTGGTGCCGGGACAAGCTATGGCTACACCTTC CSVGAGTSYGYTF TRBV29-1 - - TRBJ1-2
TGTGCCTGGAGTGAGATAGTTCGATCAGTTACAGGGCGCGAGCAGTACTTC CAWSEIVRSVTGREQYF TRBV30 - once TRBJ2-7
TGTGCCAGCAGCTTTTTAGCGGGGGGGACCTACAATGAGCAGTTCTTC CASSFLAGGTYNEQFF TRBV7-2 TRBD2 - TRBJ2-1
TGTGCCAGCAACTGGGGCGGACGGCCCCACAATGAGCAGTTCTTC CASNWGGRPHNEQFF TRBV6-5 - - TRBJ2-1
TGTGCCAGCAGTGACCACCGGGGGACAGCCCACAATGAGCAGTTCTTC CASSDHRGTAHNEQFF TRBV6-4 - once TRBJ2-1
TGTGCCAGCAGTTACTCGAAGGGGCTCTCTGGAAACACCATATATTTT CASSYSKGLSGNTIYF TRBV6-5 - - TRBJ1-3
TGTGCCAGCAGCCAAGACGGAGCCTCTAATTCACCCCTCCACTTT CASSQDGASNSPLHF TRBV4-2 - once TRBJ1-6